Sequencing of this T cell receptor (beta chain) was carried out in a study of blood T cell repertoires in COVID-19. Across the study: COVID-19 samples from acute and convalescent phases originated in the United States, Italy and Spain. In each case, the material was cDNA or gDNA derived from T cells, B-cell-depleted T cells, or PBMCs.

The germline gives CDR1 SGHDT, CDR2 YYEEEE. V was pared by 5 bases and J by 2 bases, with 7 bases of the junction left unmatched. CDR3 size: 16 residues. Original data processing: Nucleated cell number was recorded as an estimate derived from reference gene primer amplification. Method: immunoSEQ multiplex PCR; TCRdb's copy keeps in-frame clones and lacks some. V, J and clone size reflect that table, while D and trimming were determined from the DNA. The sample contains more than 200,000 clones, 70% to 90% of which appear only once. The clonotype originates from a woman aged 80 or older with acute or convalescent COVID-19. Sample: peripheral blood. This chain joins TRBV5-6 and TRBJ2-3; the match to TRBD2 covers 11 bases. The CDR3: CASRHPGLADTDTQYF. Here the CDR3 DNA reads TGTGCCAGCAGACATCCGGGACTAGCGGACACAGATACGCAGTATTTT.